The clone carrying this T cell receptor (beta chain) was detected a few times. This sample is part of a study of response to subunit inactivated influenza vaccine. MiXCR, run by TCRdb on the RT-PCR reads, gives a single entry per CDR3 protein. Of 600,000 to 700,000 distinct CDR3 sequences detected, approximately 14% appear once; the ten largest clones hold 7.6%. The germline CDR1 and CDR2 sequences are SNHLY and FYNNEI. The CDR3 spans 16 residues. V was cut by 7 bases and J by 7 bases, with 26 bases left in between. The receptor comes from a middle-aged man who received an inactivated influenza vaccine. The chain uses TRBV2 and TRBJ2-7; D is unclear. Here the sequenced sample was PBMCs from blood, taken around 15 days before vaccination. Here the CDR3 DNA reads TGTGCCAGCATCCCGGTCGTAGTGGCTGCGCCTAATGAGCAGTACTTC. Its translation is CASIPVVVAAPNEQYF.